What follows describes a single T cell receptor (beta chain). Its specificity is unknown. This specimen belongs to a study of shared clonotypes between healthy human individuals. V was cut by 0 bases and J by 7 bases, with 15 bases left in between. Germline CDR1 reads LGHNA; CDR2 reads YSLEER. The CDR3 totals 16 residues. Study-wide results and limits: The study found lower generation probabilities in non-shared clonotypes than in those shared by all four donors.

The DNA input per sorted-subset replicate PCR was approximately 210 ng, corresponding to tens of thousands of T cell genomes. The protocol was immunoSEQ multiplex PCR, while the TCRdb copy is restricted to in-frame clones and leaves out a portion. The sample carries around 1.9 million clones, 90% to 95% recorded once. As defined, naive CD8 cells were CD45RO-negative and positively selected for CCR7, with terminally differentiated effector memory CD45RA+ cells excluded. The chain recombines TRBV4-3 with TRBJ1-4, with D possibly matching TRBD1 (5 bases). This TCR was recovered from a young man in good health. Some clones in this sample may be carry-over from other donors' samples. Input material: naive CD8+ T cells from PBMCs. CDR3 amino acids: CASSQEPGTWSEKLFF. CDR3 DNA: TGCGCCAGCAGCCAAGAACCCGGGACTTGGAGTGAAAAACTGTTTTTT.